This paragraph reports one TCR beta chain. The source of the sample is a study of blood T cell repertoires in COVID-19. The protocol was immunoSEQ multiplex PCR, while the TCRdb copy is restricted to in-frame clones and leaves out a portion. Of about 250,000 clones in the sample, around 83% are singletons; the top ten hold nearly 9%. This receptor was taken from a man of 80 years or more with acute or convalescent COVID-19. Specimen: peripheral blood.

The DNA for the CDR3 is TGTGCCAGCAGCCCTCCCCGGGGTAAGCAGTACTTC. Protein: CASSPPRGKQYF. The genes are TRBV28 and TRBJ2-7; possible D gene TRBD2, 5 bases. The CDR3 consists of 12 residues. V was shortened by 6 bases and J by 8 bases, with 14 bases between the two germline ends. Germline CDR1 is MDHEN and CDR2 is SYDVKM.